This entry concerns a single T cell receptor beta chain. The sample belongs to a study of blood T cell repertoires in COVID-19. The germline V gene encodes CDR1 SNHLY and CDR2 FYNNEI. V dropped 4 bases and J dropped 8; count of bases not matched to a gene: 4. This CDR3 spans 14 amino acids. The data were produced by immunoSEQ multiplex PCR, yet TCRdb's version contains in-frame clones alone and is incomplete. Here the sample spans some 310,000 clones, approximately 87% being singletons. This receptor was obtained from a woman in her thirties with COVID-19, enrolled during active disease. Sequenced input: peripheral blood. The genes are TRBV2 and TRBJ2-1; the match to TRBD1 covers 11 bases. This chain's CDR3 is CASSADRGQDEQFF. In DNA form, the CDR3 reads TGTGCCAGCAGTGCGGACAGGGGGCAAGATGAGCAGTTCTTC.